A single count supports the clone carrying this T cell receptor beta chain. Its antigen is currently unknown. The CDR3 spans 17 residues. CDR1 and CDR2 (germline): WSHSY, SAAADI. The trim removed 3 bases at V and 6 bases at J, leaving 11 bases unmatched. This specimen belongs to a study of cytomegalovirus exposure and HLA in healthy donors. Study observations and caveats: Three CMV-associated chains proved CMV antigen-specific in vitro.

The PCR made use of 60 Vbeta and 13 Jbeta primers. Sequenced by immunoSEQ multiplex PCR; TCRdb stores in-frame clones only, minus some. The sample records 100,000 or so clones, 69% being singletons. This chain joins TRBV10-2 and TRBJ2-3, with 11 bases fitting TRBD2. This TCR came from a man in his thirties or forties in good health and CMV-seronegative. The sample was PBMCs. The CDR3 coding sequence is TGCGCCAGCAGTGATTACTTGGGACTAGCGGAGGGGGATACGCAGTATTTT. Its protein product is CASSDYLGLAEGDTQYF.